These 7 T cell receptor beta chains were sequenced from one sample in a study of T cells in Graves' hyperthyroidism and ophthalmopathy. RNA transcripts provided the source from which TCR beta CDR3 regions were amplified. TCR CDR3 underwent first-round RT-PCR with the HTBI primer set. Using its own MiXCR run on the multiplex PCR reads, TCRdb lists one record per CDR3 protein. This repertoire shows hundreds of thousands of distinct CDR3 sequences, approximately 14% found once; its top ten account for about 9.4%. The sequenced sample consisted of blood. Receptors were obtained from a young woman with Graves' hyperthyroidism.

This clonotype has a handful of counts. The rearrangement uses TRBV12-3 or TRBV12-4 and TRBJ2-3, with TRBD1 matching 9 bases. J gave up 5 bases and V 1 base, and 1 base lay outside the gene matches. The CDR3 has 14 residues. This CDR3 reads CASSLGTGEDTQYF. The CDR3 nucleotides are TGTGCCAGCAGTTTAGGGACAGGGGAAGATACGCAGTATTTT.

This clonotype was seen at least ten times. CDR3 protein: CASSLDRYYEQFF. The CDR3 coding sequence is TGTGCCAGCAGCCTGGACCGGTACTATGAGCAGTTCTTC. This chain uses TRBV5-4 with TRBJ2-1; no clear D gene. Germline lookup yields CDR1 SGHNT and CDR2 YYREEE (reference sequence). V was shortened by 4 bases and J by 8 bases, with 13 bases between the two germline ends. CDR3 length: 13 residues.

The table lists this clonotype with many counts. The chain joins TRBV7-9 to TRBJ2-3; 9 bases line up with TRBD2. The V gene's germline CDR1 is SEHNR and CDR2 FQNEAQ (reference sequence). Trimming cost V 6 bases and J 2 bases; bases outside gene matches: 6. This CDR3 contains 15 residues. DNA for the CDR3: TGTGCCAGCAGGGCCAGCGGGAGGTACACAGATACGCAGTATTTT. It specifies CASRASGRYTDTQYF.

This clonotype was seen at least ten times. V gene TRBV12-3 or TRBV12-4 combines with J gene TRBJ2-3; TRBD1 matches 8 bases. V dropped 6 bases and J dropped 0; count of bases not matched to a gene: 17. The CDR3 loop spans 19 amino acids. The chain's CDR3 is CASSSYRQGLLLSTDTQYF. The CDR3 DNA reads TGTGCCAGCAGCTCCTACCGACAGGGGCTACTACTTAGCACAGATACGCAGTATTTT.

The V and J genes are TRBV20-1 and TRBJ2-7; 9 nucleotides match TRBD2. CDR1 and CDR2 (germline): DFQATT, SNEGSKA (reference sequence). Unmatched junction bases numbered 6, after V lost 6 bases and J lost 3 bases. The CDR3 is 13 residues long. The CDR3: CSARTSEYYEQYF. In DNA, the CDR3 is TGCAGTGCCCGGACTAGCGAGTACTACGAGCAGTACTTC.

The sample holds many counts of this clonotype. The chain has TRBV11-2 and TRBJ2-7, with D perhaps TRBD2 (5 bases). Trimming took 1 base from V and 0 from J, leaving 19 bases between them. This CDR3 contains 18 residues. The germline gives CDR1 SGHAT, CDR2 FQNNGV. The CDR3 region is CASSLGGSMAGDSYEQYF. The CDR3 region has the DNA TGTGCCAGCAGCTTAGGAGGGTCGATGGCAGGTGACTCCTACGAGCAGTACTTC.

This clonotype was detected ten times or more. The chain combines TRBV11-3 with TRBJ1-1; possible D gene TRBD1, 6 bases. The V end lost 1 base, the J end lost 11 bases, and 14 bases lay between the germline ends. The CDR3 totals 13 residues. Germline CDR1 reads SGHNT; CDR2 reads YENEEA. The CDR3 DNA is TGTGCCAGCAGCTTAGCGACGGGGGCTACCGCTTTCTTT. It encodes CASSLATGATAFF.